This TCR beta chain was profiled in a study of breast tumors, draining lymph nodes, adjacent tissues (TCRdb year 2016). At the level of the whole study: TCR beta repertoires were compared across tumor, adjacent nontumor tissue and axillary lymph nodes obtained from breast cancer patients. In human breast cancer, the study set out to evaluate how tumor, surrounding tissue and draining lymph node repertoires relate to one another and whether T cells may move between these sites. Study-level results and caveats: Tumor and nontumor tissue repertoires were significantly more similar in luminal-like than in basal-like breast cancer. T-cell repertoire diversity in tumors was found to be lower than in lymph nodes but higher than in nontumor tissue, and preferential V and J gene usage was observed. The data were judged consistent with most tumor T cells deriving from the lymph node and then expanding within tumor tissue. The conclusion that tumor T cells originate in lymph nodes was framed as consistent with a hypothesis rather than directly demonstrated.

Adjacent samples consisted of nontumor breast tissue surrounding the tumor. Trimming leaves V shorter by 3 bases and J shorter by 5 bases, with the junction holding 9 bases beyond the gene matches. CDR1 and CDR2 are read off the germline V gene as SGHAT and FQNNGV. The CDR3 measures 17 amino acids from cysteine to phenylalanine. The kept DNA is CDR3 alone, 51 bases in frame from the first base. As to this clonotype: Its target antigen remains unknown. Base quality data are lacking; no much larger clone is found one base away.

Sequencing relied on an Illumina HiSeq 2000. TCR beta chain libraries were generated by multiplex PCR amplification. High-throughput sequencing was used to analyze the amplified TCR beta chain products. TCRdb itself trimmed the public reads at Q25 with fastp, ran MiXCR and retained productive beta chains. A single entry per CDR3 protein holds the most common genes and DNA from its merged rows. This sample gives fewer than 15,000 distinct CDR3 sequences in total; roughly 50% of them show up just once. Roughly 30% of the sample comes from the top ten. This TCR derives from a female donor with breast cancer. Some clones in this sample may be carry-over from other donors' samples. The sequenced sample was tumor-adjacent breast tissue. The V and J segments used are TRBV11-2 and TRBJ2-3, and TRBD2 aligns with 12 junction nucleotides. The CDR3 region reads CASSFGLAGYVGDTQYF. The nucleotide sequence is TGTGCCAGCAGCTTCGGACTAGCGGGGTATGTAGGAGATACGCAGTATTTT.